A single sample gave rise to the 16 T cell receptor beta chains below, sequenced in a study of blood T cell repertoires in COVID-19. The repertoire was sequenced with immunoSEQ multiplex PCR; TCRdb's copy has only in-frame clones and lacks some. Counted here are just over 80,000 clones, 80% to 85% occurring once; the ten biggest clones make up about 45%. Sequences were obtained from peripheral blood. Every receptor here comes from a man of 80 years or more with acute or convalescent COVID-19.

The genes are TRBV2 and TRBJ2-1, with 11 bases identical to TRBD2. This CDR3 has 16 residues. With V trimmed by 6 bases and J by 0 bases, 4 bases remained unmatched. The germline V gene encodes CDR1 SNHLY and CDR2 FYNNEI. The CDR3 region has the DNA TGTGCCAGCAGGGTAACTAGCGGGAGCTCCTACAATGAGCAGTTCTTC. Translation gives CASRVTSGSSYNEQFF.

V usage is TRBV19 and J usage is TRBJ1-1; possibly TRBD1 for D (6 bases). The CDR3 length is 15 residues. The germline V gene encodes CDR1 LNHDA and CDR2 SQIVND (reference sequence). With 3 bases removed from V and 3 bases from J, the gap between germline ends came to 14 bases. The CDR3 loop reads CASSIRGLGDTEAFF. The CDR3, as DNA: TGTGCCAGTAGTATCAGGGGACTAGGTGACACTGAAGCTTTCTTT.

The CDR3 region has the DNA TGTGCCTGGAGTGACAGGGGGCTAGGGCCCCAGCATTTT. Its translation: CAWSDRGLGPQHF. The chain joins TRBV30 to TRBJ1-5; 9 bases map to TRBD1. Germline assignment: CDR1 GTSNPN and CDR2 SVGIG (reference sequence). Losses at the gene ends were 1 base for V and 9 bases for J; bases not matched to a gene: 4. This CDR3 region has 13 residues.

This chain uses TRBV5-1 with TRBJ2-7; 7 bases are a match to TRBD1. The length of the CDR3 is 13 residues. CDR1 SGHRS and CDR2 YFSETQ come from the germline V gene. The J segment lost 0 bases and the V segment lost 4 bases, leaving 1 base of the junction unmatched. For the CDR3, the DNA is TGCGCCAGCAGCGAGGGGGCCTCCTACGAGCAGTACTTC. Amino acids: CASSEGASYEQYF. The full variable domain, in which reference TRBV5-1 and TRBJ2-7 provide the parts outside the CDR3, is KAGVTQTPRYLIKTRGQQVTLSCSPISGHRSVSWYQQTPGQGLQFLFEYFSETQRNKGNFPGRFSGRQFSNSRSEMNVSTLELGDSALYLCASSEGASYEQYFGPGTRLTVT.

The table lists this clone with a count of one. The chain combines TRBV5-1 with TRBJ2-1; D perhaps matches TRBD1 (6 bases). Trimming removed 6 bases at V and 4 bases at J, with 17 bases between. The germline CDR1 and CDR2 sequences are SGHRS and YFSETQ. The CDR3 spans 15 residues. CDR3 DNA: TGCGCCAGCAAGGAGTTAGGACAGCTGTACAATGAGCAGTTCTTC. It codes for CASKELGQLYNEQFF.

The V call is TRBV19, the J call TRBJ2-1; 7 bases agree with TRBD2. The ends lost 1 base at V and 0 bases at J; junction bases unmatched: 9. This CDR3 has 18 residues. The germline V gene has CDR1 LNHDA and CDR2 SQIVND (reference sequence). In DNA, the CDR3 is TGTGCCAGTAGTATAGGAAGGGGAGCGGGGAGCTCCTACAATGAGCAGTTCTTC. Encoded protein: CASSIGRGAGSSYNEQFF.

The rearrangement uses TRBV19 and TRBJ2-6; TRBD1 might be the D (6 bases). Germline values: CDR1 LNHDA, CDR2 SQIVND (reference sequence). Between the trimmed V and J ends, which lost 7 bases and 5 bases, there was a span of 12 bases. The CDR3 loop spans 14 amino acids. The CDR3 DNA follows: TGTGCCAGTACTCAGGGGAAGTGGGCCAACGTCCTGACTTTC. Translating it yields CASTQGKWANVLTF.

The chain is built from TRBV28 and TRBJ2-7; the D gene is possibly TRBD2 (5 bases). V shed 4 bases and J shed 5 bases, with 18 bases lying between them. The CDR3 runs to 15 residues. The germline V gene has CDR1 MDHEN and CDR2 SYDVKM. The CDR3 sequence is CASSWVRPGGHEQYF. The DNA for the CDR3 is TGTGCCAGCAGTTGGGTCCGGCCAGGCGGGCACGAGCAGTACTTC.

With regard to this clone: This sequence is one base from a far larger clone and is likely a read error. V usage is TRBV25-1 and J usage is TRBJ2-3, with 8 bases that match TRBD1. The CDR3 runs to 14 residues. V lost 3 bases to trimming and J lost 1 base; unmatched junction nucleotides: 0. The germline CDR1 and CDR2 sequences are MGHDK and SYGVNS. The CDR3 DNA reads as TGTGCCAGCAGTGACAGGGGGCGCACAGATACGCAGTATTTT. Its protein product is CASSDRGRTDTQYF.

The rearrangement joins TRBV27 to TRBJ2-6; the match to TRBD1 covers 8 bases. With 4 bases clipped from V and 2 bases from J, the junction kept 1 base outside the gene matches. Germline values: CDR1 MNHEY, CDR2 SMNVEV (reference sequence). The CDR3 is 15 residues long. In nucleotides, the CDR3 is TGTGCCAGCAGTTCGACAGGGGCTGGGGCCAACGTCCTGACTTTC. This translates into CASSSTGAGANVLTF.

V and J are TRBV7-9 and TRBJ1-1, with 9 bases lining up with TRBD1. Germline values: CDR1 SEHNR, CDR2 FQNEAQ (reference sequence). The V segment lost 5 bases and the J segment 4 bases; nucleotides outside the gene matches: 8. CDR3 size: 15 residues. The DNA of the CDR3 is TGTGCCAGCAGCCCACAGGGGGCGCTGGGCACTGAAGCTTTCTTT. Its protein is CASSPQGALGTEAFF.

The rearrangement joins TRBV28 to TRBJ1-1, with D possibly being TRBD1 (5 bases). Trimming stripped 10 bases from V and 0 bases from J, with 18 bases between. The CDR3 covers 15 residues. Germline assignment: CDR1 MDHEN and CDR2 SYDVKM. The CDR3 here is CATFGGGSMNTEAFF. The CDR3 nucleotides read TGTGCCACCTTTGGCGGGGGGTCTATGAACACTGAAGCTTTCTTT. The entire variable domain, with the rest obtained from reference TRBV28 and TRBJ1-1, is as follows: DVKVTQSSRYLVKRTGEKVFLECVQDMDHENMFWYRQDPGLGLRLIYFSYDVKMKEKGDIPEGYSVSREKKERFSLILESASTNQTSMYLCATFGGGSMNTEAFFGQGTRLTVV.

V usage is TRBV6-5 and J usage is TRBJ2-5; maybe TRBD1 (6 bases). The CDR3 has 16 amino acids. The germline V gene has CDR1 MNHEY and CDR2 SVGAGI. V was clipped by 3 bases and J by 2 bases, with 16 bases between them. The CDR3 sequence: CASSYAHQGPQETQYF. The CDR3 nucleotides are TGTGCCAGCAGTTATGCCCACCAGGGGCCGCAAGAGACCCAGTACTTC.

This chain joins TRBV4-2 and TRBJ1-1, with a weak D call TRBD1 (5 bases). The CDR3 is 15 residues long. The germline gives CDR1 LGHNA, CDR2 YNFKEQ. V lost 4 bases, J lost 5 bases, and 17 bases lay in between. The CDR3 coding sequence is TGTGCCAGCAGCCCTTATGGCGGGGGACGTACTGAAGCTTTCTTT. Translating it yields CASSPYGGGRTEAFF.

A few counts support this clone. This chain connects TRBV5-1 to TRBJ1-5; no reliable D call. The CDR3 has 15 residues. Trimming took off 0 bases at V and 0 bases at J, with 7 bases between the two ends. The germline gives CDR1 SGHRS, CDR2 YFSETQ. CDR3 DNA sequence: TGCGCCAGCAGCTTGGGGCAGTATAGCAATCAGCCCCAGCATTTT. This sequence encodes CASSLGQYSNQPQHF.

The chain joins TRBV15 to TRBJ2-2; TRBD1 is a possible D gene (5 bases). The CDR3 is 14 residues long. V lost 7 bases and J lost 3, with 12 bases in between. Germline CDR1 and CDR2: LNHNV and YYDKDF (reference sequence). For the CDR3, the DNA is TGTGCCACCATGGGCAGGGTCGACACCGGGGAGCTGTTTTTT. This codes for CATMGRVDTGELFF. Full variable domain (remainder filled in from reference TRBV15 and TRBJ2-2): DAMVIQNPRYQVTQFGKPVTLSCSQTLNHNVMYWYQQKSSQAPKLLFHYYDKDFNNEADTPDNFQSRRPNTSFCFLDIRSPGLGDTAMYLCATMGRVDTGELFFGEGSRLTVL.